This T cell receptor (beta chain) came from a study of T cells in tuberculosis. Study-wide points: Active tuberculosis alpha repertoires lay closer to GMM-specific TCRs than controls'.

Method: immunoSEQ multiplex PCR; TCRdb's copy keeps in-frame clones and lacks some. The sample has around 29,000 clones; 90% to 95% are singletons. The CDR3 runs to 14 residues. V lost 0 bases and J 3 bases, leaving 8 bases between the germline ends. Per germline, CDR1 SGHTA and CDR2 FQGTGA. Notes on this clone: Its target is unknown.

This chain links TRBV7-3 with TRBJ1-1, with D maybe TRBD1 (5 bases). The sequencing sample was made of PBMCs. This TCR derives from a donor aged 10-29 years with latent tuberculosis or without tuberculosis infection. In DNA form, the CDR3 reads TGTGCCAGCAGCTTAACAGGAGGGGACACTGAAGCTTTCTTT. Its protein is CASSLTGGDTEAFF.